The clone carrying this T cell receptor beta chain has at least ten counts. What it binds is unknown. The source of the sample is a study of blood T cells in healthy people across ages. Findings and limits, study-wide: More naive CD4+ cells and higher diversity were found in long-lived than in aged donors. Those diversity estimates obtained from one million T cells were thought to be underestimates.

A sample-barcoded 5' primer and a J-beta primer mix were used in a second PCR of roughly 6 to 11 cycles. Every cDNA molecule bore a tag from a template-switch adaptor containing 12 random nucleotides. Every sample gave at least 2.5 million paired-end reads containing CDR3. TCRdb itself ran the 5' RACE reads through MiXCR, one entry per CDR3 protein. The table has approximately 810,000 distinct CDR3 sequences, 25% to 35% seen once. The CDR3 is 18 amino acids. Looked up from germline, CDR1 is MNHEY and CDR2 is SVGEGT. Trimming left V 5 bases short and J 4 bases short, with 21 bases between. This receptor was identified in an elderly woman in good health. The rearrangement joins TRBV6-2 or TRBV6-3 to TRBJ2-6, with D tentatively TRBD1 (6 bases). Sequencing was carried out using blood. The CDR3: CASSRTLRQDVGANVLTF. CDR3 DNA: TGTGCCAGCAGTCGGACCTTACGACAGGACGTAGGGGCCAACGTCCTGACTTTC.